A single sample gave rise to the 21 T cell receptor beta chains below, sequenced in a study of response to subunit inactivated influenza vaccine. One entry per CDR3 protein results from TCRdb running MiXCR on the RT-PCR reads. The sample lists hundreds of thousands of distinct CDR3 sequences, 14% seen once, with less than 9% in the top ten. The material was PBMCs from blood, obtained around two weeks before vaccination. These receptors all come from a man aged 50 to 59 who received an inactivated influenza vaccine.

The CDR3 sequence is CASTPGGLAHSNEQFF. The CDR3 nucleotides read TGTGCCAGTACCCCGGGGGGACTAGCGCACTCCAATGAGCAGTTCTTC. V and J are TRBV19 and TRBJ2-1; 10 bases are shared with TRBD2. The CDR3 length is 16 residues. J was trimmed by 6 bases and V by 7 bases; bases with no gene match: 12. Germline CDR1 LNHDA, CDR2 SQIVND (reference sequence).

At least ten counts were recorded for this clonotype. The V call is TRBV4-3, the J call TRBJ2-1; D is unclear. Germline lookup yields CDR1 LGHNA and CDR2 YSLEER. The CDR3 covers 15 residues. With 1 base removed from V and 2 bases from J, the gap between germline ends came to 9 bases. As DNA, the CDR3 is TGCGCCAGCAGCCAAGGCATAGCTACCTACAATGAGCAGTTCTTC. Translation gives CASSQGIATYNEQFF.

This chain links TRBV9 with TRBJ2-5; D is perhaps TRBD1 or TRBD2 (5 bases each). V lost 2 bases, J lost 1 base, and 15 bases lay in between. Germline CDR1 reads SGDLS; CDR2 reads YYNGEE. This CDR3 contains 16 residues. CDR3 sequence reads: CASSVGPGRPQETQYF. As DNA, the CDR3 is TGTGCCAGCAGCGTGGGACCGGGACGCCCCCAAGAGACCCAGTACTTC.

The CDR3 here is CSVGPRAMNTEAFF. The CDR3 region has the DNA TGCAGCGTTGGGCCACGGGCTATGAACACTGAAGCTTTCTTT. The V and J genes are TRBV29-1 and TRBJ1-1; no clear D gene. The CDR3 consists of 14 residues. V lost 4 bases and J 0 bases, leaving 12 bases between the germline ends. Germline V gene lookup returns CDR1 SQVTM and CDR2 ANQGSEA.

This clonotype was observed a handful of times. This chain joins TRBV6-2 or TRBV6-3 and TRBJ2-7, with D unresolved. The CDR3 runs to 16 residues. Germline V CDR1 and CDR2: MNHEY, SVGEGT. The ends were cut back, 8 bases at V and 2 bases at J, with 22 bases in the middle. CDR3 bases: TGTGCCAGCCCTAATGGAGACGAACCTTTTCCCTACGAGCAGTACTTC. Its protein is CASPNGDEPFPYEQYF.

V gene TRBV10-3 combines with J gene TRBJ2-3, with 9 bases identical to TRBD1. The CDR3 runs 13 residues. The V gene end was trimmed by 10 bases and the J gene end by 4 bases; junction bases not matched to a gene: 6. Germline assignment: CDR1 ENHRY and CDR2 SYGVKD. The CDR3 nucleotides read TGTGCCAGCGCCGGGACAGGGCCAGATACGCAGTATTTT. This encodes CASAGTGPDTQYF.

This clonotype was recorded a few times. The rearrangement links TRBV2 to TRBJ2-7, with D unclear. Trimming pared 0 bases from V and 2 bases from J, leaving 17 bases between. The CDR3 runs 17 residues. CDR1 SNHLY and CDR2 FYNNEI come from the germline V gene. CDR3 region: CASSEAAWDPKTYEQYF. As DNA, the CDR3 is TGTGCCAGCAGTGAAGCCGCTTGGGATCCGAAGACCTACGAGCAGTACTTC.

This clonotype was detected a few times. The V call is TRBV12-3 or TRBV12-4, the J call TRBJ2-7; unclear D gene. This CDR3 is 14 amino acids long. V was clipped by 3 bases and J by 3 bases, with 12 bases between them. The CDR3, as DNA: TGTGCCAGCAGTTTCGTCGGGCCTGACTACGAGCAGTACTTC. Its translation is CASSFVGPDYEQYF.

Remarks on this clonotype: The junction shows a germline mismatch at one end, possibly a read error. This chain joins TRBV5-1 and TRBJ1-2; D gene uncertain. Germline V CDR1 and CDR2: SGHRS, YFSETQ. The CDR3 spans 12 residues. CDR3 bases: TGCGCCAGCAGCTTGCCTAACTATGGCCACACCTTC. This sequence encodes CASSLPNYGHTF.

The rearrangement uses TRBV4-1 and TRBJ2-6, with D hard to call. This CDR3 spans 12 amino acids. Deletions cut 3 bases from V and 11 bases from J, with 8 bases between. CDR1 MGHRA and CDR2 YSYEKL come from the germline V gene. CDR3: CASSHVLDVLTF. The CDR3 DNA reads TGCGCCAGCAGCCACGTCTTGGACGTCCTGACTTTC.

This clonotype was observed a handful of times. This chain joins TRBV7-2 and TRBJ2-1; D gene unclear. Per germline, CDR1 SGHTA and CDR2 FQGNSA. This CDR3 region has 16 residues. V lost 1 base, J lost 6 bases, and 16 bases lay in between. The CDR3 region has the DNA TGTGCCAGCAGCTTAGGGGCCAGGTTTTCGGGCAATGAGCAGTTCTTC. Amino acids: CASSLGARFSGNEQFF.

The sample holds a few counts of this clonotype. V and J are TRBV20-1 and TRBJ2-3, with TRBD1 matching over 11 bases. This CDR3 region has 14 residues. Germline V CDR1 and CDR2: DFQATT, SNEGSKA (reference sequence). V was pared by 6 bases and J by 4 bases, with 6 bases of the junction left unmatched. CDR3 amino acids: CSAFPGQGADTQYF. The CDR3 DNA reads TGCAGTGCCTTCCCGGGACAGGGGGCAGATACGCAGTATTTT.

This clonotype was counted only a few times. The rearrangement joins TRBV20-1 to TRBJ2-1; a possible D gene is TRBD2 (5 bases). CDR1 is DFQATT, CDR2 SNEGSKA, per germline (reference sequence). This CDR3 has 14 amino acids. The V gene lost 3 bases and the J gene lost 8 bases, with 17 bases spanning the gap. CDR3 in amino acids: CSASYRGHGYEQFF. The CDR3 DNA reads as TGCAGTGCTAGTTACAGAGGGCATGGCTATGAGCAGTTCTTC.

The chain couples TRBV6-2 or TRBV6-3 to TRBJ2-6; TRBD1 aligns across 9 bases. Germline V gene data show CDR1 as MNHEY and CDR2 as SVGEGT. This CDR3 has 18 residues. The trim removed 10 bases at V and 0 bases at J, leaving 13 bases unmatched. In DNA form, the CDR3 reads TGTGCCACCTCCGGGACAGGGAGCCTCAACTCTGGGGCCAACGTCCTGACTTTC. This gives the protein CATSGTGSLNSGANVLTF.

This chain connects TRBV18 to TRBJ1-1; no reliable D call. The V end lost 2 bases, the J end lost 3 bases, and 28 bases lay between the germline ends. The length of the CDR3 is 20 residues. Germline V gives CDR1 KGHSH, CDR2 LQKENI. The CDR3 DNA sequence: TGTGCCAGCTCACCAAGGGTCGGACGGGTCCGACCTGAAAACTACACTGAAGCTTTCTTT. Amino acids: CASSPRVGRVRPENYTEAFF.

There are many counts of this clonotype. The rearrangement links TRBV5-5 to TRBJ2-7, with 8 bases matching TRBD1. The CDR3 is 14 amino acids. In germline, CDR1 is SGHKS, CDR2 YYEKEE (reference sequence). V shed 4 bases and J 2 bases; nucleotides not matched to a gene: 5. CDR3 region: CASSRGQGTYEQYF. In nucleotides, the CDR3 is TGTGCCAGCAGCCGAGGACAGGGTACCTACGAGCAGTACTTC.

The chain joins TRBV6-2 or TRBV6-3 to TRBJ2-7; D is ambiguous. With 0 bases removed from V and 2 bases from J, the gap between germline ends came to 5 bases. This CDR3 region has 13 residues. CDR1 MNHEY and CDR2 SVGEGT come from the germline V gene. This CDR3 reads CASSYSQTYEQYF. The CDR3 DNA sequence: TGTGCCAGCAGTTACTCTCAGACCTACGAGCAGTACTTC.

This clonotype has just a few counts. The chain uses TRBV11-2 and TRBJ2-5, with TRBD2 identical over 9 bases. Germline values: CDR1 SGHAT, CDR2 FQNNGV. This CDR3 is built from 15 residues. V shed 2 bases and J 2 bases; nucleotides not matched to a gene: 3. The CDR3 here is CASSLILAGQETQYF. For the CDR3, the DNA is TGTGCCAGCAGCTTAATACTAGCGGGTCAAGAGACCCAGTACTTC.

The CDR3 DNA reads TGTGCCAGCAATCGGCGGATTGACACCGGGGAGCTGTTTTTT. Its protein product is CASNRRIDTGELFF. The V and J genes are TRBV28 and TRBJ2-2; no reliable D call. Trimming removed 7 bases from V and 3 bases from J, with 12 bases in between. This CDR3 has 14 amino acids. Germline V gene sequence: CDR1 MDHEN, CDR2 SYDVKM.

This clonotype was counted at least ten times. This CDR3 reads CASSDSGTDNTGELFF. In nucleotides, the CDR3 is TGTGCCAGCAGTGACTCCGGGACAGACAACACCGGGGAGCTGTTTTTT. This chain connects TRBV25-1 to TRBJ2-2; TRBD1 agrees at 7 bases. The V gene's germline CDR1 is MGHDK and CDR2 SYGVNS. V lost 3 bases to trimming and J lost 2 bases; unmatched junction nucleotides: 6. The CDR3 has 16 amino acids.

The V and J genes are TRBV7-9 and TRBJ2-3; D possibly corresponds to TRBD2 (5 bases). The germline V gene encodes CDR1 SEHNR and CDR2 FQNEAQ (reference sequence). Trimming took 3 bases from V and 4 from J, leaving 5 bases between them. The CDR3 has 12 residues. The CDR3 loop is CASSFSADTQYF. The CDR3 DNA is TGTGCCAGCAGCTTTAGCGCAGATACGCAGTATTTT.